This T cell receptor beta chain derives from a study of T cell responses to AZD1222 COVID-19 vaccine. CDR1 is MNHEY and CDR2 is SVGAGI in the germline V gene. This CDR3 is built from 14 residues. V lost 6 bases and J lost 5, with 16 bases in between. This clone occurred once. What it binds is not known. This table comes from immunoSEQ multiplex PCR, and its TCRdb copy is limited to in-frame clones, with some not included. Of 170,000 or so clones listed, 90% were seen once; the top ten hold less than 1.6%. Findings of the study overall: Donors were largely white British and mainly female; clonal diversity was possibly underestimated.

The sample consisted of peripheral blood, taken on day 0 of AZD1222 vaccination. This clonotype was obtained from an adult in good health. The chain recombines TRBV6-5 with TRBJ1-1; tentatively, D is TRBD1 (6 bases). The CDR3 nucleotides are TGTGCCAGCAGCCGCTACAGGGTAAAGACTGAAGCTTTCTTT. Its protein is CASSRYRVKTEAFF.